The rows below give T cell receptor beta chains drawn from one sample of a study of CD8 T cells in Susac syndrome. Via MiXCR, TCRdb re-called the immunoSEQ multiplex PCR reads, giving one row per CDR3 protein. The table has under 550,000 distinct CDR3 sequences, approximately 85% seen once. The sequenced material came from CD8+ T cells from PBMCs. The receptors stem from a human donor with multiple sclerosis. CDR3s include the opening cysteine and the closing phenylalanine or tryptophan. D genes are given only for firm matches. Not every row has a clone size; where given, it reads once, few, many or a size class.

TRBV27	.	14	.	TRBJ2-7	TGTGCCAGCAGTTTATCTCAGAGACTTTACGAGCAGTACTTC	CASSLSQRLYEQYF
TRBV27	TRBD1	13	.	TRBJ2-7	TGTGCCAGACCCGGGGACAGATCCTACGAGCAGTACTTC	CARPGDRSYEQYF
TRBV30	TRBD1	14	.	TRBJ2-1	TGTGCCTGGAGTCTAGGACAGGGGTTCCATGAGCAGTTCTTC	CAWSLGQGFHEQFF
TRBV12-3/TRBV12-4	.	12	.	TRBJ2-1	TGTGCCAGCAGTTCAGAGCGCGATGAGCAGTTCTTC	CASSSERDEQFF
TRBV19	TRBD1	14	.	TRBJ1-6	TGTGCCAGTAGGTGGACAGGGGGCCAGTCACCCCTCCACTTT	CASRWTGGQSPLHF
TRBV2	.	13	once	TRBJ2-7	TGTGCCAGCAATCCGAGGGGGGACTACGAGCAGTACTTC	CASNPRGDYEQYF
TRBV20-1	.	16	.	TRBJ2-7	TGCAGTGCTAGAGATCCGACCCTCGGAAGCTCCTACGAGCAGTACTTC	CSARDPTLGSSYEQYF
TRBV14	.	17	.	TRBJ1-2	TGTGCCAGCAGCCAGGTTCTCGAACAGGGCGATTACTATGGCTACACCTTC	CASSQVLEQGDYYGYTF
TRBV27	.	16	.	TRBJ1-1	TGTGCCAGCAGTTTAGATCAGGGTAGGCGGAACACTGAAGCTTTCTTT	CASSLDQGRRNTEAFF
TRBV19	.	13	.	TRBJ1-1	TGTGCCAGTAGTCCGGGACAAAAGACTGAAGCTTTCTTT	CASSPGQKTEAFF
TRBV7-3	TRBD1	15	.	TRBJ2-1	TGTGCCAGCAGCTTATCGCAGGGGGCGTACAATGAGCAGTTCTTC	CASSLSQGAYNEQFF
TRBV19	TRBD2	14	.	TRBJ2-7	TGTGCCAGTAGTATCGTTCGGGGGGGCTACGAGCAGTACTTC	CASSIVRGGYEQYF
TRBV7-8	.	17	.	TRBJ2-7	TGTGCCAGCAGCCTCTGGGAGGGGGAGACCCCGGTTCGCGAGCAGTACTTC	CASSLWEGETPVREQYF